The subject of this entry is one T cell receptor beta chain. How the authors handled the data: Nucleated cell counts were estimated from reference gene primer amplification. Using immunoSEQ multiplex PCR, the repertoire was profiled, and TCRdb retains in-frame clones only, with some absent. The V and J calls and the clone size are those of that table, but D and trimming were determined from the DNA. The sample carries under 200,000 clones, 86% recorded once. This sample was taken from a study of blood T cell repertoires in COVID-19. The overall study: Sources were T cells, B-cell-depleted T cells, or PBMCs; the material itself was cDNA or gDNA.

This TCR was sampled from a man aged 35-49 years with acute COVID-19. The specimen was PBMCs or T cells enriched from blood (not recorded which).

The CDR3, as DNA: TGTGCCAGCAGCTTGCGGGTCTCCTACGAGCAGTACTTC. Its translation: CASSLRVSYEQYF. The genes are TRBV5-5 and TRBJ2-7; D is unresolved. Germline V gene data show CDR1 as SGHKS and CDR2 as YYEKEE (reference sequence). V gave up 1 base and J gave up 0 bases, with 5 bases separating them. This CDR3 has 13 residues.